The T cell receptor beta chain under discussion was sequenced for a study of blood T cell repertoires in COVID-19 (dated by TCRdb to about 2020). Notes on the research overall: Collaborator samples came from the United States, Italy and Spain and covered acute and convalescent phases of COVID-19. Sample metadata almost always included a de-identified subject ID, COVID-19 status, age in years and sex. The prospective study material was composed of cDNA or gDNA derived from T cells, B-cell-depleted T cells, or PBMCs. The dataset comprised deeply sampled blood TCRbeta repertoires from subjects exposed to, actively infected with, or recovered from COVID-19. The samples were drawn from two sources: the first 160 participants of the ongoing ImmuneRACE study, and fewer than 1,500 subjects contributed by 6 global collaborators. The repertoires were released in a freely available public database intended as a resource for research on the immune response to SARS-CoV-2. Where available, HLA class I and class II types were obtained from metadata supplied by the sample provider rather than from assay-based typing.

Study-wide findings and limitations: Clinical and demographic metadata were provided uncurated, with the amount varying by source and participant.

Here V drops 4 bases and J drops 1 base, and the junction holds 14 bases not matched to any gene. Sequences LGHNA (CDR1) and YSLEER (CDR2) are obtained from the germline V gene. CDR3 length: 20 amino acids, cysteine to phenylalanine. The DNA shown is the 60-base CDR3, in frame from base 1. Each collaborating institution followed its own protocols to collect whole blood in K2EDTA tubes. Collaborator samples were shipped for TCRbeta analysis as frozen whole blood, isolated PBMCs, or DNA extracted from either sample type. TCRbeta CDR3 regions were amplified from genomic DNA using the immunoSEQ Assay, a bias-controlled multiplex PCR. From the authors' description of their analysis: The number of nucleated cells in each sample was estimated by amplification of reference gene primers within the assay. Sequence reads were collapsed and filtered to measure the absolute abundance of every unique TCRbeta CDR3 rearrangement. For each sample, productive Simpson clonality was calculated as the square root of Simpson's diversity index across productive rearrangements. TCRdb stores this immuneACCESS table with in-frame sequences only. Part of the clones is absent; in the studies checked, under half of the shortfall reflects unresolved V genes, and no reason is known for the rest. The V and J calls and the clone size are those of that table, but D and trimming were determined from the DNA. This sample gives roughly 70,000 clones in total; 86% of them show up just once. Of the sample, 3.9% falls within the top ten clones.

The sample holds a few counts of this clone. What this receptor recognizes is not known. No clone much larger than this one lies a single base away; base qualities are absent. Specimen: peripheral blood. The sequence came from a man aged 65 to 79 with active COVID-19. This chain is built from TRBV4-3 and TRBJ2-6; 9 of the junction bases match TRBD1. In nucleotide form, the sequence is TGCGCCAGCAGCCCCCATCCCCCGGGACAGGGAGGGTCTGGGGCCAACGTCCTGACTTTC. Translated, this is CASSPHPPGQGGSGANVLTF.